The 3 T cell receptor beta chains in this list originate from one sample, sequenced in a study of cytomegalovirus exposure and HLA in healthy donors. Use of 60 Vbeta and 13 Jbeta primers characterized the PCR. TCRdb's copy holds only in-frame clones and misses some; the assay was immunoSEQ multiplex PCR. Here the sample spans 200,000 to 250,000 clones, about 77% being singletons. Source material: PBMCs. These receptors came from a woman in her 30s in good health and CMV-seronegative.

This clone was detected a few times. The chain links TRBV5-1 to TRBJ2-7, with 7 positions matching TRBD1. J lost 2 bases, V lost 6 bases, and 8 bases had no gene match. CDR3 length equals 14 residues. Looked up from germline, CDR1 is SGHRS and CDR2 is YFSETQ. Here the CDR3 reads CASKALTGAYEQYF. The CDR3 nucleotides are TGCGCCAGCAAGGCCCTCACAGGGGCCTACGAGCAGTACTTC.

The chain combines TRBV7-9 with TRBJ2-1, with 9 nucleotides matching TRBD1. With 5 bases clipped from V and 2 bases from J, the junction kept 7 bases outside the gene matches. The CDR3 is made up of 16 amino acids. Germline V gene data show CDR1 as SEHNR and CDR2 as FQNEAQ (reference sequence). The CDR3 is CASSPARDRAYNEQFF. The CDR3 bases are TGTGCCAGCAGCCCGGCCCGGGACAGGGCCTACAATGAGCAGTTCTTC.

The chain has TRBV30 and TRBJ1-5, with unresolved D. Germline CDR1 GTSNPN, CDR2 SVGIG (reference sequence). This CDR3 is built from 13 residues. The germline V and J ends were trimmed by 0 bases and 4 bases, with 7 bases remaining between them. The CDR3 DNA sequence: TGTGCCTGGAGTGTACGGGAGAATCAGCCCCAGCATTTT. Translating gives CAWSVRENQPQHF.